The clone carrying this TCR beta chain appeared a few times. Antigen specificity is unknown. Trimming pared 0 bases from V and 4 bases from J, leaving 12 bases between. The CDR3 has 15 residues. Germline lookup yields CDR1 LGHNA and CDR2 YSLEER. The data derive from a study of T cell responses to AZD1222 COVID-19 vaccine. Study-wide findings and caveats: Females outnumbered males among donors, who were mostly white British; clonal diversity was possibly underestimated.

Sequencing was performed with immunoSEQ multiplex PCR; in TCRdb, only in-frame clones are kept and a portion is missing. The table shows roughly 150,000 clones, with approximately 90% occurring only once. The V call is TRBV4-3, the J call TRBJ1-2, with no clear D. This receptor was identified in an adult in good health. The source was peripheral blood, collected on day 0 of AZD1222 vaccination. The CDR3, as DNA: TGCGCCAGCAGCCAAGATCTCGTGGCGCTCTATGGCTACACCTTC. Translating gives CASSQDLVALYGYTF.